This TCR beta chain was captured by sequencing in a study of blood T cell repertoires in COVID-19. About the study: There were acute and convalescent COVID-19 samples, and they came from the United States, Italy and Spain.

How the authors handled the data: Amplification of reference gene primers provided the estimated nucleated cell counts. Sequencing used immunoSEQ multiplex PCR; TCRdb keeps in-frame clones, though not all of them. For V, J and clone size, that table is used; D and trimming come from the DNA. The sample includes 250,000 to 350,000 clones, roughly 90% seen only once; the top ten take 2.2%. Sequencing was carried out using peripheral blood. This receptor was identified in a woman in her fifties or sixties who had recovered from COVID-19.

CDR3 DNA sequence: TGTGCCAGCAGCCAAGGCCAGGGGCTCACCTACGAGCAGTACTTC. It specifies CASSQGQGLTYEQYF. This rearrangement joins TRBV14 to TRBJ2-7, with a weak D call TRBD1 (6 bases). The CDR3 consists of 15 residues. Germline values: CDR1 SGHDN, CDR2 FVKESK. V shed 1 base and J shed 2 bases, with 12 bases lying between them. The full variable domain, rest sourced from reference TRBV14 and TRBJ2-7, is EAGVTQFPSHSVIEKGQTVTLRCDPISGHDNLYWYRRVMGKEIKFLLHFVKESKQDESGMPNNRFLAERTGGTYSTLKVQPAELEDSGVYFCASSQGQGLTYEQYFGPGTRLTVT.